This entry is about one T cell receptor (beta chain). The sample comes from a study of blood T cell repertoires in COVID-19. Only in-frame clones appear in the TCRdb table, and some are missing; sequencing was by immunoSEQ multiplex PCR. The sample lists around 70,000 clones, 70% to 75% occurring once. With 5 bases clipped from V and 7 bases from J, the junction kept 7 bases outside the gene matches. There are 15 residues in the CDR3. CDR1 is SGHAT, CDR2 FQNNGV, per germline. The gene calls are TRBV11-2 and TRBJ2-1, with 11 nucleotides matching TRBD2. This clonotype was sampled from a man aged 65-85 years with acute or convalescent COVID-19. Input material: peripheral blood. CDR3 coding DNA: TGTGCCAGCAGCCAACGGGGACTAGCGGAAAATGAGCAGTTCTTC. Its protein is CASSQRGLAENEQFF.